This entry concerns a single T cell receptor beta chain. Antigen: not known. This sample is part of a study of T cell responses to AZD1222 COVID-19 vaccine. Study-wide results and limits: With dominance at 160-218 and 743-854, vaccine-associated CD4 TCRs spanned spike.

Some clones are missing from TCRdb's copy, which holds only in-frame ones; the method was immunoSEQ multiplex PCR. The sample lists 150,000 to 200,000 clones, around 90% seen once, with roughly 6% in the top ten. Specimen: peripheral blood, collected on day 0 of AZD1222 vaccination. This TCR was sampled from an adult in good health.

The CDR3 protein is CASSETRPGQGRKLFF. In DNA, the CDR3 is TGTGCCAGCAGCGAGACACGACCGGGACAGGGACGAAAACTGTTTTTT. The rearrangement uses TRBV14 and TRBJ1-4, with 9 nucleotides matching TRBD1. Trimming took 5 bases from V and 10 from J; bases not matched to a gene: 14. The CDR3 has 16 residues. Germline V CDR1 and CDR2: SGHDN, FVKESK.